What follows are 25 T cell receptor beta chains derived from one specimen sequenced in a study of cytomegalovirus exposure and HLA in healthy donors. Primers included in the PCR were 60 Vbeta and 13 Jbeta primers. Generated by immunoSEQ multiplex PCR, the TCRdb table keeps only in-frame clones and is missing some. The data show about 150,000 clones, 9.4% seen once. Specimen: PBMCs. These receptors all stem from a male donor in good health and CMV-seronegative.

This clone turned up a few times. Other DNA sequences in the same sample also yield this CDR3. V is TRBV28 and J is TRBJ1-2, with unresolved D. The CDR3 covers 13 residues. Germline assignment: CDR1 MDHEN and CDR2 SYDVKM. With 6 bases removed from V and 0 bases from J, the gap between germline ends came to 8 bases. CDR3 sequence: CASSQTTNYGYTF. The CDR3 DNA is TGTGCCAGCAGCCAGACAACTAACTATGGCTACACCTTC.

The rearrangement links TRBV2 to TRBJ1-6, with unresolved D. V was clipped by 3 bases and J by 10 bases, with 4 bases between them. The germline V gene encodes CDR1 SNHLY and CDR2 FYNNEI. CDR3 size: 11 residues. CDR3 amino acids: CASSERSPLHF. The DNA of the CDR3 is TGTGCCAGCAGTGAGAGGTCACCCCTCCACTTT.

The CDR3 coding sequence is TGTGCCAGCAGCCCCCCGGGGGGTCCCCAAGAGACCCAGTACTTC. Protein: CASSPPGGPQETQYF. This sequence joins TRBV28 and TRBJ2-5; 7 bases match TRBD2. Trimming removed 6 bases from V and 1 base from J; junction bases left unmatched: 8. The CDR3 has 15 amino acids. Germline V lookup: CDR1 MDHEN, CDR2 SYDVKM.

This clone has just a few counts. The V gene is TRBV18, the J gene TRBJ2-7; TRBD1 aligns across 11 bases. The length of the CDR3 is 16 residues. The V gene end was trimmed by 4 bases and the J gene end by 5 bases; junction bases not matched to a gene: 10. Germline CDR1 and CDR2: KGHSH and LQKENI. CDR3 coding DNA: TGTGCCAGCTCACTCTATCCGGGACAGGGGGAGAACGAGCAGTACTTC. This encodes CASSLYPGQGENEQYF.

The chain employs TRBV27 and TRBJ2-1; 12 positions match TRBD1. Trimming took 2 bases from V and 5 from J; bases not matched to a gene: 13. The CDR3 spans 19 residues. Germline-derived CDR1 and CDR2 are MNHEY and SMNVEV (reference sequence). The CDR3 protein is CASSLPPRWGTGGHNEQFF. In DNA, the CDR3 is TGTGCCAGCAGTTTACCCCCTAGGTGGGGGACAGGGGGCCACAATGAGCAGTTCTTC.

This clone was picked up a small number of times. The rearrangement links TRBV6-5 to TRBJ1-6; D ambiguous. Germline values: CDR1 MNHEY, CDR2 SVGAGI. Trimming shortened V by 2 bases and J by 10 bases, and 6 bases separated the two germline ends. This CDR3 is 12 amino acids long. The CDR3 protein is CASSYEGSPLHF. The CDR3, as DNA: TGTGCCAGCAGTTACGAGGGCTCACCCCTCCACTTT.

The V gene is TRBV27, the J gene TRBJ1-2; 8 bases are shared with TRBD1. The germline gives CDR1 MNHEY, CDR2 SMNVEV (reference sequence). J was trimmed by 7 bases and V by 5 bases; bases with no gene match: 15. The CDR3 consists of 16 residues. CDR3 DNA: TGTGCCAGCAGTCCGAGCCGGACAGGGCCTGGGGGTGGCTACACCTTC. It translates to CASSPSRTGPGGGYTF.

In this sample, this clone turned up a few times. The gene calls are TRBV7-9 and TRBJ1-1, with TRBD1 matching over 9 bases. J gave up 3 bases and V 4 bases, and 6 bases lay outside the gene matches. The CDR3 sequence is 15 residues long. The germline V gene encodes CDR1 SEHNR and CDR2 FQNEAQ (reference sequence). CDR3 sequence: CASSSLDRGDTEAFF. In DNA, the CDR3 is TGTGCCAGCAGCTCATTAGACAGGGGGGACACTGAAGCTTTCTTT.

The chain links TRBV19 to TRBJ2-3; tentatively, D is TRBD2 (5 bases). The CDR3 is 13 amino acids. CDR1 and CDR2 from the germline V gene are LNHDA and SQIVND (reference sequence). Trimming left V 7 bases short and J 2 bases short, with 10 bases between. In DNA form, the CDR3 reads TGTGCCAGTATTAAACGGGACACAGATACGCAGTATTTT. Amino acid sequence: CASIKRDTDTQYF. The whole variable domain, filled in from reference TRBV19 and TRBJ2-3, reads DGGITQSPKYLFRKEGQNVTLSCEQNLNHDAMYWYRQDPGQGLRLIYYSQIVNDFQKGDIAEGYSVSREKKESFPLTVTSAQKNPTAFYLCASIKRDTDTQYFGPGTRLTVL.

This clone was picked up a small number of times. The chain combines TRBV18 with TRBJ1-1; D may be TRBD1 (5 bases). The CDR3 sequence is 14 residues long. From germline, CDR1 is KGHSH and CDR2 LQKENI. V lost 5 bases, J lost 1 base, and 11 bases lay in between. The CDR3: CASSALDRNTEAFF. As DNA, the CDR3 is TGTGCCAGCTCAGCCCTAGACAGGAACACTGAAGCTTTCTTT.

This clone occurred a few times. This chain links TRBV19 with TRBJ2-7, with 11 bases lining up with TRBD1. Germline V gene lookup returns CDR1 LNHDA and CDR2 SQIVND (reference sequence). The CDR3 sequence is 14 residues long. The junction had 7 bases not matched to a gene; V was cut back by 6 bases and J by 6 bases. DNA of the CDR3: TGTGCCAGTAGCTCAGGACAGGGGGCGGTCGAGCAGTACTTC. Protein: CASSSGQGAVEQYF.

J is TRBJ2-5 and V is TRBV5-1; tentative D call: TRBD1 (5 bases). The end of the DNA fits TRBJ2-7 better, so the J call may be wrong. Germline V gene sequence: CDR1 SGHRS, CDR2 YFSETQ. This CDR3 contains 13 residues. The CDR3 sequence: CASTSQGENEQYF. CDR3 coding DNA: TGCGCCAGCACATCGCAGGGTGAAAACGAGCAGTACTTC.

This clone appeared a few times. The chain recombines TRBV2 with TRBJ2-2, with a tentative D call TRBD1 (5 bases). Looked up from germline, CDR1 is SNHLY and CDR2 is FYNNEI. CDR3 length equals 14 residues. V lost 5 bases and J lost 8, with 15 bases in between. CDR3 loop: CASSWTPEQGELFF. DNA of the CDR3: TGTGCCAGCAGTTGGACACCTGAGCAAGGGGAGCTGTTTTTT.

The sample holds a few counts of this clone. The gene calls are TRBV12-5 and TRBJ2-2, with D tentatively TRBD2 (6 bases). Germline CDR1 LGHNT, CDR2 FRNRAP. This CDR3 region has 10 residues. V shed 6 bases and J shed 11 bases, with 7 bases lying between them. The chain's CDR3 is CASGGGELFF. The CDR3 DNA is TGTGCTAGTGGGGGGGGAGAGCTGTTTTTT.

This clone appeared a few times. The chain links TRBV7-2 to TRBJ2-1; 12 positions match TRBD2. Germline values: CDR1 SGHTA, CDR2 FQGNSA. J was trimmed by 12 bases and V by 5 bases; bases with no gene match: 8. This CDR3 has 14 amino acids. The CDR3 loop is CASSRTSGASGQFF. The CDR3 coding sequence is TGTGCCAGCAGCCGGACTAGCGGGGCGTCAGGGCAGTTCTTC.

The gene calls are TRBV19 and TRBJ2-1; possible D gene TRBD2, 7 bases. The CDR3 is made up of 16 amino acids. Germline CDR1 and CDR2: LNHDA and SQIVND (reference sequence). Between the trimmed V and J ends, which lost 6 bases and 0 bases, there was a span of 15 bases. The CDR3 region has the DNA TGTGCCAGTAGACGAAGGGGGGGAAGCTCCTACAATGAGCAGTTCTTC. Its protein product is CASRRRGGSSYNEQFF. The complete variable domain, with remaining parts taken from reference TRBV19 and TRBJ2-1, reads DGGITQSPKYLFRKEGQNVTLSCEQNLNHDAMYWYRQDPGQGLRLIYYSQIVNDFQKGDIAEGYSVSREKKESFPLTVTSAQKNPTAFYLCASRRRGGSSYNEQFFGPGTRLTVL.

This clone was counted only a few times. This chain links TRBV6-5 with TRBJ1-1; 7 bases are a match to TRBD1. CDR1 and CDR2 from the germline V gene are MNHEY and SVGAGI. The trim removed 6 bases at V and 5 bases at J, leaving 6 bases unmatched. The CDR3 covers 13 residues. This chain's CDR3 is CASRTDRETEAFF. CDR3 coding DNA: TGTGCCAGCAGAACTGACAGGGAGACTGAAGCTTTCTTT.

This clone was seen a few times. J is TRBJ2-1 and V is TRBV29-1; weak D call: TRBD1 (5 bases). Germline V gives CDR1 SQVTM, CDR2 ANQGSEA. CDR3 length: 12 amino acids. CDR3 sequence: CTGLSEYNEQFF. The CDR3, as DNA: TGCACAGGGCTCTCGGAATACAATGAGCAGTTCTTC.

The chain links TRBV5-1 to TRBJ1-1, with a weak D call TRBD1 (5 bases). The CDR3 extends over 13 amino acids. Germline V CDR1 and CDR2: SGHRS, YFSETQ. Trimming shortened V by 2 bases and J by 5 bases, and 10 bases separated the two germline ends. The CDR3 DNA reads TGCGCCAGCAGCTTCAGGGTAGGAACTGAAGCTTTCTTT. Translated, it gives CASSFRVGTEAFF.

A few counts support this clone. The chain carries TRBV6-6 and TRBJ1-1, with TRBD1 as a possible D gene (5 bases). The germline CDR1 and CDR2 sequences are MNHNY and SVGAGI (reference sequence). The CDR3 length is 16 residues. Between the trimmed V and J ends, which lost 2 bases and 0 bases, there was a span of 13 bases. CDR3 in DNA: TGTGCCAGCAGTTACACTACAGGACCGCTGAACACTGAAGCTTTCTTT. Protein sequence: CASSYTTGPLNTEAFF.

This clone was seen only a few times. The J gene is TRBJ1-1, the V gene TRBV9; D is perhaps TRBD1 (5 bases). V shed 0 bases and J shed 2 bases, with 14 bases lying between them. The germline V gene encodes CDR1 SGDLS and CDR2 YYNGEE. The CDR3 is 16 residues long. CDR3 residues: CASSVGGPTFNTEAFF. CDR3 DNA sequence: TGTGCCAGCAGCGTAGGGGGCCCGACCTTCAACACTGAAGCTTTCTTT.

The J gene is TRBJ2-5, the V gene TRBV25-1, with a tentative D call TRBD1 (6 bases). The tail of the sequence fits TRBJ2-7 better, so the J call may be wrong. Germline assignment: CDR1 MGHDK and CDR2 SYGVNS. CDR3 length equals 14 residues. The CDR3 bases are TGTGCCAGCAGTGAACACAGGGCGTCCTACGAGCAGTACTTC. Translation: CASSEHRASYEQYF.

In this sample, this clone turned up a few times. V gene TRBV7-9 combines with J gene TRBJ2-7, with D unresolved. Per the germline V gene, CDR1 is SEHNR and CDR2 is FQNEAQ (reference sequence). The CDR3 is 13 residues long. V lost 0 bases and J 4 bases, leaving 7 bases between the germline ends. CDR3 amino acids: CASSLATRYEQYF. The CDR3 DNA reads TGTGCCAGCAGCTTAGCGACAAGGTACGAGCAGTACTTC.

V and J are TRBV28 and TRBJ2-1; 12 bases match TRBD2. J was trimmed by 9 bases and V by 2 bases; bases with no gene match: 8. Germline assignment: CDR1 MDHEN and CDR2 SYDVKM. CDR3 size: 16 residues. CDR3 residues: CASSLRLAGGNTEQFF. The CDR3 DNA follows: TGTGCCAGCAGTTTACGGCTAGCGGGAGGGAATACTGAGCAGTTCTTC. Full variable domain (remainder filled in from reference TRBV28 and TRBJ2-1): DVKVTQSSRYLVKRTGEKVFLECVQDMDHENMFWYRQDPGLGLRLIYFSYDVKMKEKGDIPEGYSVSREKKERFSLILESASTNQTSMYLCASSLRLAGGNTEQFFGPGTRLTVL.

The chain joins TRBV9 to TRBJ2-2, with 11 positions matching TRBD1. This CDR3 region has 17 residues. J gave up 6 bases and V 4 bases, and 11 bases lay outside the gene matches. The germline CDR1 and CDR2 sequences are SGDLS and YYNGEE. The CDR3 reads CASSLRPGQGVPGELFF. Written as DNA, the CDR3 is TGTGCCAGCAGCCTCCGTCCGGGACAGGGGGTCCCCGGGGAGCTGTTTTTT. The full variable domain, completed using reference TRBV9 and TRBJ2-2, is DSGVTQTPKHLITATGQRVTLRCSPRSGDLSVYWYQQSLDQGLQFLIQYYNGEERAKGNILERFSAQQFPDLHSELNLSSLELGDSALYFCASSLRPGQGVPGELFFGEGSRLTVL.